This T cell receptor beta chain was sequenced during a study of blood T cell repertoires in COVID-19. Study-wide background: Acute-phase and convalescent COVID-19 samples originated in the United States, Italy and Spain. The analysed material was cDNA or gDNA that came from T cells, B-cell-depleted T cells, or PBMCs.

There are 14 residues in the CDR3. The V gene's germline CDR1 is SQVTM and CDR2 ANQGSEA. The V end was cut by 6 bases, the J end by 0 bases, with 12 bases between. The table came from immunoSEQ multiplex PCR; TCRdb's copy has only in-frame clones and leaves some out. The sample includes some 85,000 clones, over 65% of them seen just once. The clonotype was recovered from a human donor in a cohort sampled during active COVID-19. The chain employs TRBV29-1 and TRBJ2-1; weak D call: TRBD2 (6 bases). The sequenced sample consisted of peripheral blood. The DNA of the CDR3 is TGCAGCGTGGGTAGGCGGGGCTCCTACAATGAGCAGTTCTTC. Its protein is CSVGRRGSYNEQFF.